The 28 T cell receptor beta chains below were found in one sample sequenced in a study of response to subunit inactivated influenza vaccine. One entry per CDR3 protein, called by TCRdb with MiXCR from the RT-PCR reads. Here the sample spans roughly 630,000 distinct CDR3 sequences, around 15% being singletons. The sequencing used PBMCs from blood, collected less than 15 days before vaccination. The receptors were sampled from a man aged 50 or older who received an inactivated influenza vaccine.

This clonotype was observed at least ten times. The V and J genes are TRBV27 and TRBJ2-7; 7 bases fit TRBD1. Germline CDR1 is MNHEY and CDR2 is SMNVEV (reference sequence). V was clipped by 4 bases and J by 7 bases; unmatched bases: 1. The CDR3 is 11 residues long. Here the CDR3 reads CASSSGGEQYF. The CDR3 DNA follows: TGTGCCAGCAGTTCAGGGGGTGAGCAGTACTTC.

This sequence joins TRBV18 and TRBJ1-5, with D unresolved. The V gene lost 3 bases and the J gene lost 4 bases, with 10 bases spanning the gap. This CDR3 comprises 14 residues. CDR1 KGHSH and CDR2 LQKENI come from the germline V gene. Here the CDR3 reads CASSPGPQNQPQHF. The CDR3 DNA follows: TGTGCCAGCTCACCTGGGCCGCAGAATCAGCCCCAGCATTTT.

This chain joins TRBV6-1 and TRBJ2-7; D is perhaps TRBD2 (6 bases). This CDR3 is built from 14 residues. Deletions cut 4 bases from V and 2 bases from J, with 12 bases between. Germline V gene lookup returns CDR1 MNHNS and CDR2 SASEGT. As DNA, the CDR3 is TGTGCCAGCAGTGCGGGACTTCCCCCCTACGAGCAGTACTTC. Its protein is CASSAGLPPYEQYF.

CDR3 loop: CSARDFGGPPYEQYF. The CDR3 DNA reads as TGCAGTGCTAGAGATTTCGGGGGCCCCCCCTACGAGCAGTACTTC. The V call is TRBV20-1, the J call TRBJ2-7; either TRBD1 or TRBD2 may fit D (6 bases each). Trimming shortened V by 0 bases and J by 2 bases, and 14 bases separated the two germline ends. The CDR3 loop spans 15 amino acids. In germline, CDR1 is DFQATT, CDR2 SNEGSKA (reference sequence).

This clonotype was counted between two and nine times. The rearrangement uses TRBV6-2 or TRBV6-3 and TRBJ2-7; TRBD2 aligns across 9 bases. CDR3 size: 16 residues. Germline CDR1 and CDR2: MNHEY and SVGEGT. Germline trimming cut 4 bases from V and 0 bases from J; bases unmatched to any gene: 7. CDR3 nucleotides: TGTGCCAGCAGTTTCCAAGCGGGGGGCCGCTCCTACGAGCAGTACTTC. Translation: CASSFQAGGRSYEQYF.

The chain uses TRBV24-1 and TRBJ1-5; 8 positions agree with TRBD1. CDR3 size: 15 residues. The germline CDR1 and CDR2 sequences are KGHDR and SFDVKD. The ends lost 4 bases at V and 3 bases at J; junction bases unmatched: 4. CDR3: CATSETGAINQPQHF. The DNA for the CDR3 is TGTGCCACCAGTGAGACAGGGGCGATCAATCAGCCCCAGCATTTT.

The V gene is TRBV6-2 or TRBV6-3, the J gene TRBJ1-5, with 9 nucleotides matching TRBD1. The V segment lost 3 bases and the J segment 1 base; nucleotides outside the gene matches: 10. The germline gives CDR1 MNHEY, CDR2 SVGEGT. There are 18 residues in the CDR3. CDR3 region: CASSYETGGLESNQPQHF. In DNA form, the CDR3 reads TGTGCCAGCAGTTATGAGACAGGGGGTCTGGAAAGCAATCAGCCCCAGCATTTT.

CDR3 in DNA: TGTGCCACCAGCAGAGAAGAGGTTGGGTCTCGGTTCTTC. Amino acid sequence: CATSREEVGSRFF. The chain is built from TRBV15 and TRBJ2-1, with D unclear. CDR3 length: 13 residues. V dropped 0 bases and J dropped 15 bases, with 15 bases sitting between them. Germline V gene lookup returns CDR1 LNHNV and CDR2 YYDKDF (reference sequence).

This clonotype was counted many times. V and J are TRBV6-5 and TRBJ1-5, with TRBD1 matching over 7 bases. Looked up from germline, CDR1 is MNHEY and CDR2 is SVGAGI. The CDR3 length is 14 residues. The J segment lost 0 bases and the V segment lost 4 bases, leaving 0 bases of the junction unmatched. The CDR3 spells CASSWTGSNQPQHF. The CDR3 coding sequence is TGTGCCAGCAGTTGGACAGGTAGCAATCAGCCCCAGCATTTT.

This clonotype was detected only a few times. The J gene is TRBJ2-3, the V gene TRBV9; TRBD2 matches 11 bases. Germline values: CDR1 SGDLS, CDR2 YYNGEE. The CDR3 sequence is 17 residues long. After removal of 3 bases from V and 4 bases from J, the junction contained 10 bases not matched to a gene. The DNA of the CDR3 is TGTGCCAGCAGCGGAGGCCGTAGCGGGGGGGCCCCAGATACGCAGTATTTT. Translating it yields CASSGGRSGGAPDTQYF.

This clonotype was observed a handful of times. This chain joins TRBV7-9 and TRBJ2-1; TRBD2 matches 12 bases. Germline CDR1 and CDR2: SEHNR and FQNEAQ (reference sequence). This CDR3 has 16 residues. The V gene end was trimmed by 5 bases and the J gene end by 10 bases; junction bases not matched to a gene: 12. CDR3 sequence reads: CASSPGLAGSFWEQFF. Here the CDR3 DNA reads TGTGCCAGCAGCCCCGGACTAGCGGGATCCTTCTGGGAGCAGTTCTTC.

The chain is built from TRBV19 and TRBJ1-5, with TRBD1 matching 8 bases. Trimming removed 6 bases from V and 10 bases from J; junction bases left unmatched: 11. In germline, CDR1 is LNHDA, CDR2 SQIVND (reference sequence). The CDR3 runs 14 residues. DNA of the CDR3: TGTGCCAGTAGAACCGGGACTACAGGGGGACCCCAGCATTTT. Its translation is CASRTGTTGGPQHF.

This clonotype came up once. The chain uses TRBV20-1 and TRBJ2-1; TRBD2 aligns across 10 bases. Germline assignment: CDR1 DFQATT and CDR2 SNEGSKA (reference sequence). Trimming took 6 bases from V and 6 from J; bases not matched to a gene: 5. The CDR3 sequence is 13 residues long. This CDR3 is CSARGLASNEQFF. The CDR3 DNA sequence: TGCAGTGCCAGGGGACTAGCGAGCAATGAGCAGTTCTTC.

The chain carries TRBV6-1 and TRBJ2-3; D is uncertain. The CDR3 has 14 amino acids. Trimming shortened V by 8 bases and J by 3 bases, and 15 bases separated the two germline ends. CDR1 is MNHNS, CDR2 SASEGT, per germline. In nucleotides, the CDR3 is TGTGCCAGCGCCATGGCGGTGGGAACAGATACGCAGTATTTT. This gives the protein CASAMAVGTDTQYF.

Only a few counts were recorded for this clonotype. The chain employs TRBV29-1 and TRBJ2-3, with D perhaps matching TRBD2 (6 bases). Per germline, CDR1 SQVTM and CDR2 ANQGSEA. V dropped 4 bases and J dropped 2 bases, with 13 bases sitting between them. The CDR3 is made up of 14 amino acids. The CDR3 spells CSVGGAGITDTQYF. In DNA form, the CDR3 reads TGCAGCGTTGGCGGTGCGGGGATCACAGATACGCAGTATTTT.

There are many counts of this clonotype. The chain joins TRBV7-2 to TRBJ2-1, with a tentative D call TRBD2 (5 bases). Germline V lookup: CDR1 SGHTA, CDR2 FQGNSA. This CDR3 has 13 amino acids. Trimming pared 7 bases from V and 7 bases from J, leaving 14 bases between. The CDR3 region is CASNIGGLNEQFF. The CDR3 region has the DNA TGTGCCAGCAATATTGGAGGCTTAAATGAGCAGTTCTTC.

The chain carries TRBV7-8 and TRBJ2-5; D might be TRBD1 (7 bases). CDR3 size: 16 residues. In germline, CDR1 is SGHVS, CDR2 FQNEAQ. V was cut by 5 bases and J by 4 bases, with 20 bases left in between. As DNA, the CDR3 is TGTGCCAGCAGCCAAGAGGGGGGATCAGGGGGAGAGACCCAGTACTTC. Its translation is CASSQEGGSGGETQYF.

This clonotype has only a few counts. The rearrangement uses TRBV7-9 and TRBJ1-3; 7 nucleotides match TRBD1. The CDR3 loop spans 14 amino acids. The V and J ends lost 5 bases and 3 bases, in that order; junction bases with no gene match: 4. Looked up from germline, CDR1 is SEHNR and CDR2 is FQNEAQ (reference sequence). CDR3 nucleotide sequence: TGTGCCAGCAGCCCGACAGGGTATGGAAACACCATATATTTT. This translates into CASSPTGYGNTIYF.

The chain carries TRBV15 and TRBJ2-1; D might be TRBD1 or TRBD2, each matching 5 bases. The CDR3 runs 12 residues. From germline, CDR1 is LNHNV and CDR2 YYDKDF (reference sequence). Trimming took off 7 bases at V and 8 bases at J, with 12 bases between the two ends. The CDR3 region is CATTRRGDEQFF. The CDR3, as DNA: TGTGCCACCACCCGTCGGGGCGATGAGCAGTTCTTC. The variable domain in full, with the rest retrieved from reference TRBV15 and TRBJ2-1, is DAMVIQNPRYQVTQFGKPVTLSCSQTLNHNVMYWYQQKSSQAPKLLFHYYDKDFNNEADTPDNFQSRRPNTSFCFLDIRSPGLGDTAMYLCATTRRGDEQFFGPGTRLTVL.

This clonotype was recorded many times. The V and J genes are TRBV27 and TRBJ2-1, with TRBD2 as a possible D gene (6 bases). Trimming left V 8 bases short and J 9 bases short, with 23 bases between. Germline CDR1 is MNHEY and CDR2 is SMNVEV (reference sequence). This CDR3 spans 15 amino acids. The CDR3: CASADTDRRAGEQFF. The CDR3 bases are TGTGCCAGCGCCGATACCGATAGGAGGGCCGGTGAGCAGTTCTTC.

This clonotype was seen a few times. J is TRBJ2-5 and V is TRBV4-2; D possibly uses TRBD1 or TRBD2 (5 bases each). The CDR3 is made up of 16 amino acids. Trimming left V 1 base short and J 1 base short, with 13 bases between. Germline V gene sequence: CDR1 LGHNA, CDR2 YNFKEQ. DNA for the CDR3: TGTGCCAGCAGCCAAGTCCCGGGGCCCCTCCAAGAGACCCAGTACTTC. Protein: CASSQVPGPLQETQYF.

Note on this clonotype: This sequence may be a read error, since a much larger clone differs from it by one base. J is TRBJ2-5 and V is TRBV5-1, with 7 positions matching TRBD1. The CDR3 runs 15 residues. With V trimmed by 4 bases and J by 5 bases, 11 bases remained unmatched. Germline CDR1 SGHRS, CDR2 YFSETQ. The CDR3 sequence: CASSLGAGGKETQYF. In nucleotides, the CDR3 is TGCGCCAGCAGCCTAGGGGCAGGGGGAAAGGAGACCCAGTACTTC.

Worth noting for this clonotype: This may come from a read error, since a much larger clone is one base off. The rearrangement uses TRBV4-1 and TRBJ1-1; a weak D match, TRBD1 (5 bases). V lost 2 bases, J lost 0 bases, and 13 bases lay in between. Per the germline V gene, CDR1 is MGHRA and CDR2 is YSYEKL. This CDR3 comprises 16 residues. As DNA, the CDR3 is TGCGCCAGCAGCCAACGCCGTGGGGACCTGAACACTGAAGCTTTCTTT. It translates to CASSQRRGDLNTEAFF.

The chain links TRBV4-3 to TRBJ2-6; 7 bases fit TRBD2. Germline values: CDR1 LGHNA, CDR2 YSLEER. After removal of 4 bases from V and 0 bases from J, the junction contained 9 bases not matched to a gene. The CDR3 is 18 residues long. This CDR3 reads CASSRRLAETSGANVLTF. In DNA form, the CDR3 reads TGCGCCAGCAGCCGCCGGCTAGCGGAGACCTCTGGGGCCAACGTCCTGACTTTC.

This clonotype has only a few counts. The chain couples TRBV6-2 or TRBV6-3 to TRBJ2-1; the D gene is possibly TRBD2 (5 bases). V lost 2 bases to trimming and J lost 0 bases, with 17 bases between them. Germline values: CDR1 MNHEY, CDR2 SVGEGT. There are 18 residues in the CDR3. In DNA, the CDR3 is TGTGCCAGCAGTTACAGGACTTCAGCCCCTAGCTCCTACAATGAGCAGTTCTTC. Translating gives CASSYRTSAPSSYNEQFF.

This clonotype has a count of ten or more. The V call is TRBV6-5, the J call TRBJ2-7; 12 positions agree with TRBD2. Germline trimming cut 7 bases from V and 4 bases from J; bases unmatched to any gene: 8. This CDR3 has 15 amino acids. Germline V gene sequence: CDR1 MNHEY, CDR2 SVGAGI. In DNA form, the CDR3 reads TGTGCCAGCAATTCTCTAGCGGGAGGGCCATACGAGCAGTACTTC. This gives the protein CASNSLAGGPYEQYF.

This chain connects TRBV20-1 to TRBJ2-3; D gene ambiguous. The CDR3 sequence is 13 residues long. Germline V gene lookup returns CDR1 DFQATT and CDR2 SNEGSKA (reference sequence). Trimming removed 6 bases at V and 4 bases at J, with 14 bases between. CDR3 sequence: CSAPRVDPDTQYF. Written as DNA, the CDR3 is TGCAGTGCCCCCCGGGTGGACCCAGATACGCAGTATTTT.

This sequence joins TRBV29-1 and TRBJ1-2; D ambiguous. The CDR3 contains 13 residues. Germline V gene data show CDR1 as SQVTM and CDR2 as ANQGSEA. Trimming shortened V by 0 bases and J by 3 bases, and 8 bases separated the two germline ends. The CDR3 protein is CSVEDGWDYGYTF. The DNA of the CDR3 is TGCAGCGTTGAAGATGGCTGGGACTATGGCTACACCTTC.